What follows are 29 T cell receptor beta chains derived from one specimen sequenced in a study of neurological immune-mediated disorders. Each CDR3 protein is one row after TCRdb ran MiXCR on the 5' RACE reads. The table records more than 75,000 distinct CDR3 sequences, under 13% of them present only once. Sequenced sample: PBMCs. The receptors here all came from a man aged 35-49 years in good health.

This clonotype was seen at least ten times. The chain recombines TRBV9 with TRBJ1-1; the D gene is possibly TRBD1 (5 bases). This CDR3 is 13 amino acids long. Germline values: CDR1 SGDLS, CDR2 YYNGEE. Trimming took 4 bases from V and 4 from J, leaving 11 bases between them. The CDR3 region is CASSSTQGTEAFF. CDR3 in DNA: TGTGCCAGCAGCTCCACCCAGGGCACTGAAGCTTTCTTT.

V usage is TRBV20-1 and J usage is TRBJ1-2; D gene unclear. This CDR3 is 13 amino acids long. Germline values: CDR1 DFQATT, CDR2 SNEGSKA (reference sequence). V lost 5 bases to trimming and J lost 4 bases, with 14 bases between them. The CDR3 protein is CSADPGSIYGYTF. The CDR3 nucleotides read TGCAGTGCTGACCCGGGCTCCATCTATGGCTACACCTTC.

This clonotype was seen repeatedly, ten times or more. This chain joins TRBV9 and TRBJ2-7; 7 positions agree with TRBD2. The V gene's germline CDR1 is SGDLS and CDR2 YYNGEE. The CDR3 totals 15 residues. V was pared by 3 bases and J by 3 bases, with 9 bases of the junction left unmatched. CDR3 sequence reads: CASSAGLGGGYEQYF. The CDR3 DNA sequence: TGTGCCAGCAGCGCTGGATTGGGGGGGGGCTACGAGCAGTACTTC.

The gene calls are TRBV6-1 and TRBJ2-1; TRBD2 aligns across 13 bases. The junction had 9 bases not matched to a gene; V was cut back by 6 bases and J by 4 bases. CDR1 and CDR2 from the germline V gene are MNHNS and SASEGT. CDR3 length: 17 residues. CDR3 nucleotide sequence: TGTGCCAGCAGCACTAGCGGGAGGGGGGGGGTATACAATGAGCAGTTCTTC. This encodes CASSTSGRGGVYNEQFF.

Remarks on this clonotype: A read error may be the cause here, since a much bigger clone is one base away. The genes are TRBV5-5 and TRBJ2-3; 9 bases are a match to TRBD1. The CDR3 covers 14 residues. Germline CDR1 reads SGHKS; CDR2 reads YYEKEE (reference sequence). Here the CDR3 DNA reads TGTACCAGCAGCTCAACAGGGGGCTCAGATACGCAGTATTTT. Amino acids: CTSSSTGGSDTQYF.

The chain employs TRBV12-3 or TRBV12-4 and TRBJ2-3, with a weak D call TRBD2 (6 bases). The CDR3 totals 14 residues. The V gene lost 10 bases and the J gene lost 15 bases, with 29 bases spanning the gap. Written as DNA, the CDR3 is TGTGCCACCCTCGGAGGGCGGTTCACAGATAGGCATTATTTT. The encoded protein is CATLGGRFTDRHYF.

This clonotype was counted a few times. The genes are TRBV29-1 and TRBJ2-3; no reliable D call. V shed 7 bases and J shed 3 bases, with 5 bases lying between them. Per germline, CDR1 SQVTM and CDR2 ANQGSEA. CDR3 length: 10 residues. This CDR3 reads CSAYTDTQYF. The CDR3 nucleotides are TGCAGCGCGTATACAGATACGCAGTATTTT.

Many counts were recorded for this clonotype. This chain connects TRBV5-1 to TRBJ2-7; 7 bases map to TRBD1. J was trimmed by 1 base and V by 3 bases; bases with no gene match: 4. Germline V gene data show CDR1 as SGHRS and CDR2 as YFSETQ. This CDR3 comprises 14 residues. As DNA, the CDR3 is TGCGCCAGCAGCTGGACAGGAGGATCCTACGAGCAGTACTTC. Protein: CASSWTGGSYEQYF.

This clonotype was counted at least ten times. The rearrangement uses TRBV12-3 or TRBV12-4 and TRBJ1-1, with no clear D. The V end lost 1 base, the J end lost 5 bases, and 8 bases lay between the germline ends. The CDR3 extends over 13 amino acids. This CDR3 is CASSLVAETEAFF. CDR3 DNA sequence: TGTGCCAGCAGTTTAGTTGCAGAAACTGAAGCTTTCTTT.

This clonotype turned up a few times. The rearrangement uses TRBV19 and TRBJ1-2; D is uncertain. Trimming left V 7 bases short and J 4 bases short, with 19 bases between. This CDR3 is built from 15 residues. Germline CDR1 reads LNHDA; CDR2 reads SQIVND (reference sequence). The CDR3, as DNA: TGTGCCAGTACCACTCGGTTCGGCAGCGTCTATGGCTACACCTTC. Translation: CASTTRFGSVYGYTF.

This clonotype came up many times. In DNA form, the CDR3 reads TGCAGCGTTGTGGACGGGGAGCTGTTTTTT. Encoded protein: CSVVDGELFF. The gene calls are TRBV29-1 and TRBJ2-2; D ambiguous. The V and J ends lost 4 bases and 7 bases respectively, with 4 bases between them. The CDR3 has 10 amino acids. Germline CDR1 is SQVTM and CDR2 is ANQGSEA.

This clonotype was recorded at least ten times. The rearrangement links TRBV5-1 to TRBJ1-1; D unclear. In germline, CDR1 is SGHRS, CDR2 YFSETQ. V lost 6 bases, J lost 6 bases, and 18 bases lay in between. CDR3 length equals 14 residues. CDR3 nucleotides: TGCGCCAGCAACCCCCAGGCGGCCTTCTCTGAAGCTTTCTTT. This codes for CASNPQAAFSEAFF. Supplemented by reference TRBV5-1 and TRBJ1-1, the full variable domain reads KAGVTQTPRYLIKTRGQQVTLSCSPISGHRSVSWYQQTPGQGLQFLFEYFSETQRNKGNFPGRFSGRQFSNSRSEMNVSTLELGDSALYLCASNPQAAFSEAFFGQGTRLTVV.

This clonotype was seen many times. The chain employs TRBV11-2 and TRBJ2-7; either TRBD1 or TRBD2 may supply D (6 bases each). CDR3 length: 15 amino acids. With 2 bases removed from V and 4 bases from J, the gap between germline ends came to 15 bases. Germline V gives CDR1 SGHAT, CDR2 FQNNGV. The CDR3, as DNA: TGTGCCAGCAGCTTACATGGGGGGCCCCCGTACGAGCAGTACTTC. Amino acids: CASSLHGGPPYEQYF.

Regarding this clonotype: It may be a read error: a sequence one base away is much more abundant. CDR3 DNA: TGCGCCAGCAGCCCCGACAGCACCTATGGCTACACCTTC. Translation: CASSPDSTYGYTF. V usage is TRBV5-1 and J usage is TRBJ1-2, with a possible D match to TRBD1 (5 bases). V lost 4 bases and J 4 bases, leaving 11 bases between the germline ends. Germline CDR1 is SGHRS and CDR2 is YFSETQ. The CDR3 sequence is 13 residues long.

This clonotype showed up many times. The chain carries TRBV11-2 and TRBJ2-5; perhaps TRBD2 as D (5 bases). Per the germline V gene, CDR1 is SGHAT and CDR2 is FQNNGV. There are 18 residues in the CDR3. The V gene lost 1 base and the J gene lost 4 bases, with 22 bases spanning the gap. The CDR3, as DNA: TGTGCCAGCAGCTTAGTTCGGCTGGAGTATCGGGGAACAGAGACCCAGTACTTC. Translation: CASSLVRLEYRGTETQYF. The variable domain in full, with the rest retrieved from reference TRBV11-2 and TRBJ2-5, is EAGVAQSPRYKIIEKRQSVAFWCNPISGHATLYWYQQILGQGPKLLIQFQNNGVVDDSQLPKDRFSAERLKGVDSTLKIQPAKLEDSAVYLCASSLVRLEYRGTETQYFGPGTRLLVL.

This clonotype was observed at least ten times. CDR3 protein: CASSQATGGKQYF. CDR3 nucleotides: TGTGCCAGCAGCCAAGCTACAGGGGGGAAGCAGTACTTC. The chain employs TRBV3-1 and TRBJ2-7; 8 bases are shared with TRBD1. Germline values: CDR1 LGHDT, CDR2 YNNKEL (reference sequence). The CDR3 length is 13 residues. Trimming cost V 1 base and J 8 bases; bases outside gene matches: 4.

This clonotype came up many times. CDR3 sequence reads: CASSFRENEKLFF. As DNA, the CDR3 is TGCGCCAGCAGCTTTCGGGAAAATGAAAAACTGTTTTTT. The chain carries TRBV5-1 and TRBJ1-4; no clear D. Trimming took 2 bases from V and 5 from J, leaving 7 bases between them. Germline V gene lookup returns CDR1 SGHRS and CDR2 YFSETQ. CDR3 length: 13 residues.

This clonotype appeared many times. The chain combines TRBV7-2 with TRBJ2-3; D perhaps matches TRBD1 (5 bases). Germline V gene sequence: CDR1 SGHTA, CDR2 FQGNSA. The V gene lost 3 bases and the J gene lost 0 bases, with 13 bases spanning the gap. CDR3 length: 16 amino acids. The CDR3 sequence is CASSFSYGHSTDTQYF. In DNA form, the CDR3 reads TGTGCCAGCAGCTTTTCCTATGGACACAGCACAGATACGCAGTATTTT.

This clonotype was found many times. The chain recombines TRBV6-2 or TRBV6-3 with TRBJ2-1, with TRBD2 as a possible D gene (6 bases). V was clipped by 6 bases and J by 5 bases, with 14 bases between them. This CDR3 is 14 amino acids long. Germline V gene lookup returns CDR1 MNHEY and CDR2 SVGEGT. DNA for the CDR3: TGTGCCAGCAGACTCCTAGCGAACGACAATGAGCAGTTCTTC. Its protein product is CASRLLANDNEQFF.

This clonotype came up many times. The V call is TRBV5-1, the J call TRBJ2-1, with 7 bases identical to TRBD2. The CDR3 runs to 15 residues. From germline, CDR1 is SGHRS and CDR2 YFSETQ. Trimming at V came to 5 bases and at J to 0 bases, leaving 5 bases not matched to a gene. DNA for the CDR3: TGCGCCAGCAGTGCTGGGGGGGGCTCCTACAATGAGCAGTTCTTC. The encoded protein is CASSAGGGSYNEQFF.

This clonotype was found many times. CDR3 bases: TGTGCCAGCAGCGGTAGACTAGCCCCCGGGGAGCTGTTTTTT. Translated, it gives CASSGRLAPGELFF. The genes are TRBV7-9 and TRBJ2-2; 7 positions match TRBD2. CDR1 SEHNR and CDR2 FQNEAQ come from the germline V gene (reference sequence). The junction had 6 bases not matched to a gene; V was cut back by 5 bases and J by 6 bases. The CDR3 has 14 residues.

This clonotype was recorded many times. V and J are TRBV5-5 and TRBJ2-3, with 10 bases lining up with TRBD2. The CDR3 totals 17 residues. V lost 4 bases, J lost 5 bases, and 13 bases stayed unmatched. Germline-derived CDR1 and CDR2 are SGHKS and YYEKEE (reference sequence). The chain's CDR3 is CASSPTSGITTGDTQYF. In nucleotides, the CDR3 is TGTGCCAGCAGCCCCACTAGCGGGATTACCACGGGAGATACGCAGTATTTT.

This clonotype showed up just a few times. The chain combines TRBV5-6 with TRBJ2-3; D might be TRBD2 (6 bases). The CDR3 has 15 amino acids. Germline-derived CDR1 and CDR2 are SGHDT and YYEEEE. V was cut by 4 bases and J by 3 bases, with 15 bases left in between. CDR3 protein: CASSGGLQGTDTQYF. CDR3 sequence (DNA): TGTGCCAGCAGCGGGGGACTTCAAGGGACAGATACGCAGTATTTT.

Details on this clonotype: A much larger clonotype is one base distant, so this may be a read error. The V gene is TRBV29-1, the J gene TRBJ2-3; a possible D gene is TRBD1 (5 bases). The CDR3 contains 12 residues. Germline V gene sequence: CDR1 SQVTM, CDR2 ANQGSEA. Here the CDR3 reads CSVDDSTDMQYF. Here the CDR3 DNA reads TGCAGCGTTGACGACTCGACAGATATGCAGTATTTT.

This clonotype was detected many times. This rearrangement joins TRBV28 to TRBJ2-7, with D perhaps TRBD1 (6 bases). This CDR3 is built from 13 residues. Germline assignment: CDR1 MDHEN and CDR2 SYDVKM. CDR3 loop: CVTQGTPTYEQYF. CDR3 sequence (DNA): TGTGTGACTCAGGGGACGCCGACCTACGAGCAGTACTTC.

This clonotype was detected ten times or more. V and J are TRBV28 and TRBJ2-2; D may correspond to TRBD1 or TRBD2 (5 bases each). Germline values: CDR1 MDHEN, CDR2 SYDVKM. The CDR3 length is 14 residues. V was clipped by 6 bases and J by 1 base, with 9 bases between them. CDR3 DNA sequence: TGTGCCAGCAGGTTGGGGGAGAACACCGGGGAGCTGTTTTTT. Amino acids: CASRLGENTGELFF.

This clonotype has a count of ten or more. V and J are TRBV9 and TRBJ2-7; tentative D call: TRBD1 (6 bases). Germline V gene sequence: CDR1 SGDLS, CDR2 YYNGEE. This CDR3 region has 15 residues. Between the trimmed V and J ends, which lost 3 bases and 2 bases, there was a span of 15 bases. Written as DNA, the CDR3 is TGTGCCAGCAGCGCCGGATGGGGGCTCACCTACGAGCAGTACTTC. It encodes CASSAGWGLTYEQYF. Full variable domain (outside the CDR3, taken from reference TRBV9 and TRBJ2-7): DSGVTQTPKHLITATGQRVTLRCSPRSGDLSVYWYQQSLDQGLQFLIQYYNGEERAKGNILERFSAQQFPDLHSELNLSSLELGDSALYFCASSAGWGLTYEQYFGPGTRLTVT.

This clonotype was recorded at least ten times. The rearrangement links TRBV12-3 or TRBV12-4 to TRBJ1-2, with a possible D match to TRBD1 (5 bases). There are 13 residues in the CDR3. Trimming cost V 5 bases and J 5 bases, with 12 bases left between them. The DNA of the CDR3 is TGTGCCAGCAGTGTGGGGGGATCATATGGCTACACCTTC. As protein: CASSVGGSYGYTF.

This clonotype was found many times. The V call is TRBV12-3 or TRBV12-4, the J call TRBJ1-5, with D maybe TRBD1 (6 bases). The CDR3 length is 16 residues. Deletions cut 2 bases from V and 4 bases from J, with 15 bases between. The CDR3 is CASSLRGGLSNQPQHF. The CDR3 bases are TGTGCCAGCAGTTTAAGGGGGGGGCTTAGTAATCAGCCCCAGCATTTT.